Only a few counts were recorded for the clone carrying this TCR beta chain. The sample comes from a study of T-cell memory formation after mild COVID-19. From 5'RACE with constant-segment primers came TCR alpha and TCR beta cDNA libraries that carried sample barcodes and UMIs. TCRdb called the 5' RACE reads again in MiXCR, with one record for every CDR3 protein. The sample has around 340,000 distinct CDR3 sequences; approximately 12% are singletons. Trimming took off 5 bases at V and 1 base at J, with 17 bases between the two ends. The CDR3 covers 16 residues. This sequence was found in a man aged 18 to 29 who had mild COVID-19 (a few samples of this study predate the infection). Cell type and time point are not known. The source material was PBMCs or a T cell subset sorted from them (not recorded which). This sequence joins TRBV12-3 or TRBV12-4 and TRBJ1-1; D is uncertain. This chain's CDR3 is CASSAPHALPNTEAFF. CDR3 DNA: TGTGCCAGCAGTGCCCCACACGCCTTGCCGAACACTGAAGCTTTCTTT.